These 14 T cell receptor beta chains originate from one sample sequenced in a study of Tregs in tolerant kidney transplant recipients. Recipients received nonmyeloablative bone marrow transplants from related graft donors, with transient mixed chimerism. Method: immunoSEQ multiplex PCR; TCRdb's copy keeps in-frame clones and lacks some. This table holds about 11,000 clones. The input for sequencing was CD8+ T cells from blood (PBMCs), taken 24 months after the transplant. Receptors originate from a human patient who received a combined kidney and bone marrow transplant. A subset of T cells may come from the graft donor.

CDR3 amino acids: CASSLVRGIGEQYF. The part of the CDR3 DNA that was read is TGTGCCAGCAGCTTAGTCAGGGGTATCGGCGAG. The rearrangement uses TRBV7-9 and TRBJ2-7, with D maybe TRBD1 (6 bases). The read stops 3 residues short of the end of the CDR3; the missing end is completed from the germline J gene. With 1 base removed from V and 6 bases from J, the gap between germline ends came to 13 bases. The CDR3 is 14 amino acids. Per the germline V gene, CDR1 is SEHNR and CDR2 is FQNEAQ (reference sequence).

Notes on this clone: The read finishes 3 residues shy of the CDR3 end, and the germline J gene is used to complete it. The V gene is TRBV5-1, the J gene TRBJ1-2, with D tentatively TRBD1 (5 bases). Germline CDR1 is SGHRS and CDR2 is YFSETQ. The CDR3 runs 13 residues. Trimming stripped 5 bases from V and 3 bases from J, with 11 bases between. Incomplete CDR3 DNA: TGCGCCAGCAGGCTGGACATGTACTATGGC. Its protein product is CASRLDMYYG. The CDR3 in full is CASRLDMYYGYTF.

Note on this clone: The sequence runs out 3 residues before the end of the CDR3; the remainder is reconstructed from the germline J gene. This rearrangement joins TRBV2 to TRBJ2-6, with 8 nucleotides matching TRBD1. This CDR3 contains 17 residues. With 3 bases clipped from V and 1 base from J, the junction kept 5 bases outside the gene matches. Per germline, CDR1 SNHLY and CDR2 FYNNEI. The sequenced CDR3 bases are TGTGCCAGCAGTGATGTGGACAGGGTTTCTGGGGCCAACGTC. This gives the protein CASSDVDRVSGANV. The complete CDR3 reads CASSDVDRVSGANVLTF.

As concerns this clone: The read stops 3 residues short of the end of the CDR3; the missing end is completed from the germline J gene. V gene TRBV29-1 combines with J gene TRBJ2-1; possibly TRBD1 for D (6 bases). Per germline, CDR1 SQVTM and CDR2 ANQGSEA. The germline V and J ends were trimmed by 6 bases and 4 bases, with 10 bases remaining between them. This CDR3 spans 12 amino acids. CDR3 in amino acids: CSVVDRYNEQFF. Partial CDR3 DNA: TGCAGCGTCGTCGACAGGTACAATGAG.

About this clone: The read gets to within 3 residues of the CDR3 end, and the germline J gene fills in the rest. The chain links TRBV20-1 to TRBJ2-7, with 9 nucleotides matching TRBD1. V was pared by 6 bases and J by 2 bases, with 5 bases of the junction left unmatched. CDR1 is DFQATT and CDR2 is SNEGSKA in the germline V gene (reference sequence). There are 13 residues in the CDR3. The sequenced part of the CDR3 DNA is TGCAGTGCGGGACAGGGACCCACCTACGAG. It yields the protein CSAGQGPTYE. Given in full, the CDR3 is CSAGQGPTYEQYF.

To note about this clone: The read comes to an end 3 residues before the CDR3 does, leaving the germline J gene to fill in the end. The chain joins TRBV7-9 to TRBJ1-5; D might be TRBD1 (6 bases). This CDR3 spans 15 amino acids. Trimming pared 4 bases from V and 3 bases from J, leaving 13 bases between. CDR1 SEHNR and CDR2 FQNEAQ come from the germline V gene (reference sequence). CDR3 sequence reads: CASSSNDRFNQPQHF. The covered CDR3 bases are TGTGCCAGCAGCTCGAACGACAGGTTCAATCAGCCC.

Of note for this clone: The read terminates 3 residues ahead of where the CDR3 ends, so the germline J gene completes it. The rearrangement links TRBV27 to TRBJ2-2, with 12 nucleotides matching TRBD2. J gave up 1 base and V 4 bases, and 7 bases lay outside the gene matches. CDR1 is MNHEY, CDR2 SMNVEV, per germline (reference sequence). The CDR3 spans 18 residues. CDR3 DNA (partial): TGTGCCAGCAGTTCTTACCTAGCGGGAGGGGTGAACACCGGGGAG. Translated, it gives CASSSYLAGGVNTGE. The entire CDR3 is CASSSYLAGGVNTGELFF.

Notes on this clone: The junction differs from germline at one of its ends, possibly a read error. Read data end 3 residues before the CDR3 end; the end is taken from the germline J gene. Other DNA sequences in this sample translate to the same CDR3. This chain connects TRBV4-2 to TRBJ2-2; D remains ambiguous. The CDR3 has 14 amino acids. From germline, CDR1 is LGHNA and CDR2 YNFKEQ. The CDR3 spells CASSQDKNTGELFF. CDR3 DNA (partial): TGCGCCAGCAGCCAAGACAAGAACACCGGGGAG.

Turning to this clone: From the germline J gene comes the end of the CDR3, since the read stops 3 residues before it. The V call is TRBV5-5, the J call TRBJ1-1; D possibly corresponds to TRBD1 (5 bases). Germline V gene data show CDR1 as SGHKS and CDR2 as YYEKEE (reference sequence). V gave up 2 bases and J gave up 2 bases, with 10 bases separating them. The CDR3 sequence is 14 residues long. CDR3 sequence reads: CASSFQGSNTEAFF. The CDR3 bases that were read are TGTGCCAGCAGCTTTCAGGGCAGCAACACTGAA.

In the case of this clone: The read gets to within 3 residues of the CDR3 end, and the germline J gene fills in the rest. The V gene is TRBV7-9, the J gene TRBJ2-1, with 10 bases matching TRBD2. Germline V gives CDR1 SEHNR, CDR2 FQNEAQ (reference sequence). The CDR3 runs 15 residues. With V trimmed by 5 bases and J by 5 bases, 6 bases remained unmatched. The CDR3 is CASSHRTSGHNEQFF. Partial CDR3 DNA: TGTGCCAGCAGCCATCGGACTAGCGGTCACAATGAG.

As concerns this clone: With the read ending 3 residues before the CDR3 end, the germline J gene is used to fill in that end. J is TRBJ2-7 and V is TRBV29-1; 9 bases are shared with TRBD2. Germline V gives CDR1 SQVTM, CDR2 ANQGSEA. The CDR3 covers 12 residues. J was trimmed by 0 bases and V by 7 bases; bases with no gene match: 1. The CDR3 region is CSASGNSYEQYF. CDR3 DNA, as far as it was read: TGCAGCGCTAGCGGGAACTCCTACGAG.

Concerning this clone itself: The observed sequence ends 3 residues before the CDR3 terminus, with the missing tail filled in from the germline J gene. The V and J genes are TRBV7-3 and TRBJ2-7; D gene uncertain. The CDR3 has 15 residues. Germline CDR1 SGHTA, CDR2 FQGTGA. The V end lost 1 base, the J end lost 0 bases, and 10 bases lay between the germline ends. This chain's CDR3 is CASSLMGESSYEQYF. CDR3 bases read: TGTGCCAGCAGCTTAATGGGCGAAAGCTCCTACGAG. The full variable domain, in which reference TRBV7-3 and TRBJ2-7 provide the parts outside the CDR3, is GAGVSQTPSNKVTEKGKYVELRCDPISGHTALYWYRQSLGQGPEFLIYFQGTGAADDSGLPNDRFFAVRPEGSVSTLKIQRTERGDSAVYLCASSLMGESSYEQYFGPGTRLTVT.

Note on this clone: The CDR3 goes on 3 residues after the read ends, and that part is filled in from the germline J gene. This sequence joins TRBV20-1 and TRBJ2-1; TRBD1 aligns across 7 bases. The CDR3 length is 16 residues. Germline V CDR1 and CDR2: DFQATT, SNEGSKA (reference sequence). Unmatched junction bases numbered 10, after V lost 0 bases and J lost 5 bases. The CDR3 region is CSARDRDSLFHNEQFF. The covered CDR3 bases are TGCAGTGCTAGAGATAGGGACAGCCTCTTCCACAATGAG.

The sequenced CDR3 bases are TGTGCCAGCAGGTGGGACAGGGGGTATGGAGAGACC. It is translated as CASRWDRGYGET. The full CDR3 sequence reads CASRWDRGYGETQYF. The chain employs TRBV2 and TRBJ2-5, with TRBD1 identical over 11 bases. The CDR3 end is not reached by the read, which stops 3 residues before it; the germline J gene fills it in. The CDR3 spans 15 residues. CDR1 SNHLY and CDR2 FYNNEI come from the germline V gene. The V gene end was trimmed by 6 bases and the J gene end by 4 bases; junction bases not matched to a gene: 7.